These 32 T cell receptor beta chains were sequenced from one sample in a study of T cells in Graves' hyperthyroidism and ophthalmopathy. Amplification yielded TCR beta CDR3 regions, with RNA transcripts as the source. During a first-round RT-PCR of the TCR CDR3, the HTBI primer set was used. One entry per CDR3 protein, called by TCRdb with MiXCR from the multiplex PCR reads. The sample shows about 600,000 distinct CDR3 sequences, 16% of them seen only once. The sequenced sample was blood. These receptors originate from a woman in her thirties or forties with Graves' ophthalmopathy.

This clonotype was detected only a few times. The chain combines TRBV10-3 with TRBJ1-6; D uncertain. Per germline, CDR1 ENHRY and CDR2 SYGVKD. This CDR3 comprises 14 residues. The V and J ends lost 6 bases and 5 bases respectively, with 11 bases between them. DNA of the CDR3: TGTGCCATCAGGTCGGGGAAAGATAATTCACCCCTCCACTTT. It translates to CAIRSGKDNSPLHF.

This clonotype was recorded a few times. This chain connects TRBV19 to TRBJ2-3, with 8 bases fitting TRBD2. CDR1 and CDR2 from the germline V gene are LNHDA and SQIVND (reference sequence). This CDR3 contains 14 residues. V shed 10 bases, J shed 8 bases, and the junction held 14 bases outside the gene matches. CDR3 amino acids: CATSETSASATQYF. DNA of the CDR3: TGTGCCACCTCCGAGACTAGCGCGTCGGCTACGCAGTATTTT.

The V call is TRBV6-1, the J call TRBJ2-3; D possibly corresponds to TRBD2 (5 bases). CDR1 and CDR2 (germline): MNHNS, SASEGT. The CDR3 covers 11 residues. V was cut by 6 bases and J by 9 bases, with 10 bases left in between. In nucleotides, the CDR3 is TGTGCCAGCAGGTCGGGAAGGACGCAGTATTTT. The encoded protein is CASRSGRTQYF.

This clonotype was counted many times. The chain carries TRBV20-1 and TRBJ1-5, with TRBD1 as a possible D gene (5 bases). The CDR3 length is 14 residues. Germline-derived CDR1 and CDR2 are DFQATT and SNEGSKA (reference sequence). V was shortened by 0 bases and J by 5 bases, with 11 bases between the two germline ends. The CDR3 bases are TGCAGTGCTAGAGATACGACAGAATATCAGCCCCAGCATTTT. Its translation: CSARDTTEYQPQHF.

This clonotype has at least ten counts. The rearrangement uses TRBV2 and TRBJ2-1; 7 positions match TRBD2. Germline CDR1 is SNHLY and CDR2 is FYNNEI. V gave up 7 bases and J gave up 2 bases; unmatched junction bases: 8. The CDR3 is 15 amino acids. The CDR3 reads CASNRLGGTYNEQFF. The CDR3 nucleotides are TGTGCCAGCAACCGCCTCGGGGGGACCTACAATGAGCAGTTCTTC.

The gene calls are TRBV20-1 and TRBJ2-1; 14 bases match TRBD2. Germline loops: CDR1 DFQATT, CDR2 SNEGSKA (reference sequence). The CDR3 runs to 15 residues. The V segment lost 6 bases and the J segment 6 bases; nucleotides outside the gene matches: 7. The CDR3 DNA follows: TGCAGTGCCGAGGCCGGGACTAGCGGGAGCAATGAGCAGTTCTTC. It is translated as CSAEAGTSGSNEQFF.

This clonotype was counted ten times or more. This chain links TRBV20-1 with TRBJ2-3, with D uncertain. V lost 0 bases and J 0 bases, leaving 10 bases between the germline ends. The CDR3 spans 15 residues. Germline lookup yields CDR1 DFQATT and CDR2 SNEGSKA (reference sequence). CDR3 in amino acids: CSARDLLGSTDTQYF. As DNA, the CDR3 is TGCAGTGCTAGAGATCTCTTAGGTAGCACAGATACGCAGTATTTT.

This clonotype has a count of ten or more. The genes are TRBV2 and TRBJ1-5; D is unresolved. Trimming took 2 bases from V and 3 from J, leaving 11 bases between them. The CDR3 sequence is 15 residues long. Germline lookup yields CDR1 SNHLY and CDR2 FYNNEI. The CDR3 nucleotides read TGTGCCAGCAGTGAACAGGCCCTCCCCAATCAGCCCCAGCATTTT. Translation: CASSEQALPNQPQHF.

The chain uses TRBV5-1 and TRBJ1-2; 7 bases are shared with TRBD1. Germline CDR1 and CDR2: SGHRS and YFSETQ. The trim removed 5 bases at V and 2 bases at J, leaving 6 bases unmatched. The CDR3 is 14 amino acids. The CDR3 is CASSQQGPNYGYTF. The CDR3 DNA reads TGCGCCAGCAGTCAACAGGGGCCAAACTATGGCTACACCTTC.

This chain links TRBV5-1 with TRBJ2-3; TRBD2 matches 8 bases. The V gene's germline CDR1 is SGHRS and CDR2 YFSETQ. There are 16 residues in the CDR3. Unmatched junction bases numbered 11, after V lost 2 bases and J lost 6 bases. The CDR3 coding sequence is TGCGCCAGCAGCTTACCCGGGACTTCGGGGGGGGATACGCAGTATTTT. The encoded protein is CASSLPGTSGGDTQYF.

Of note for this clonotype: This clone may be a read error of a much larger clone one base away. CDR3 DNA sequence: TGTGCCAGCAGCCAAGGGGCAGGGGGCTTCTACGAGCAGTACTTC. The encoded protein is CASSQGAGGFYEQYF. The chain employs TRBV3-1 and TRBJ2-7; 8 bases fit TRBD1. V dropped 1 base and J dropped 3; count of bases not matched to a gene: 5. The CDR3 has 15 residues. CDR1 is LGHDT and CDR2 is YNNKEL in the germline V gene (reference sequence).

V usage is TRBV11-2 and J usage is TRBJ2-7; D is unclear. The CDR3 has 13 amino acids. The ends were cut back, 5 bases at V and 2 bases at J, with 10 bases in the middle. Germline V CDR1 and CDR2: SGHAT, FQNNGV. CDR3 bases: TGTGCCAGCAGCCTATACAATCCCTACGAGCAGTACTTC. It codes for CASSLYNPYEQYF.

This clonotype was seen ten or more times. CDR3 amino acids: CASSAISGLLEQFF. CDR3 in DNA: TGCGCCAGCAGCGCGATTAGCGGGTTACTTGAGCAGTTCTTC. The chain recombines TRBV5-1 with TRBJ2-1; 7 nucleotides agree with TRBD2. Germline CDR1 is SGHRS and CDR2 is YFSETQ. CDR3 length: 14 residues. Trimming at V came to 4 bases and at J to 9 bases, leaving 10 bases not matched to a gene.

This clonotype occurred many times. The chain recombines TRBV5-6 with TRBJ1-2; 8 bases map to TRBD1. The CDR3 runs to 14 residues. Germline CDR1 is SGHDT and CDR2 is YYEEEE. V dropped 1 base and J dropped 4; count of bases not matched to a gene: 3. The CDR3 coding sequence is TGTGCCAGCAGCTTGCAGGGGGCAGGCTATGGCTACACCTTC. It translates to CASSLQGAGYGYTF. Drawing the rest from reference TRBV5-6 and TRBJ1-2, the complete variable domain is DAGVTQSPTHLIKTRGQQVTLRCSPKSGHDTVSWYQQALGQGPQFIFQYYEEEERQRGNFPDRFSGHQFPNYSSELNVNALLLGDSALYLCASSLQGAGYGYTFGSGTRLTVV.

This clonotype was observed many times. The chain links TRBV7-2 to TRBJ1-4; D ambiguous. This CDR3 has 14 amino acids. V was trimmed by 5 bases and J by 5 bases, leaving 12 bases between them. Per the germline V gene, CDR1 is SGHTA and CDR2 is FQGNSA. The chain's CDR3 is CASSRLAGNEKLFF. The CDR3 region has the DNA TGTGCCAGCAGCCGACTCGCCGGAAATGAAAAACTGTTTTTT.

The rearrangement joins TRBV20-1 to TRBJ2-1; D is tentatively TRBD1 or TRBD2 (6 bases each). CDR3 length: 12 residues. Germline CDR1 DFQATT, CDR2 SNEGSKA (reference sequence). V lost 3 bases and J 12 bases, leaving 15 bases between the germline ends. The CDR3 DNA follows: TGCAGTGCTAGGGAGGGGGAGAGGGGGCAGTTCTTC. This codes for CSAREGERGQFF.

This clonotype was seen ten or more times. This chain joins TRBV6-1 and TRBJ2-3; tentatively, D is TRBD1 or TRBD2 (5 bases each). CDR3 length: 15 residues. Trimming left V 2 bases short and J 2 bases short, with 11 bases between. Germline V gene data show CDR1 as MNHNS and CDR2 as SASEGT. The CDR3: CASSETLGVTDTQYF. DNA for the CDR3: TGTGCCAGCAGTGAAACACTGGGGGTCACAGATACGCAGTATTTT.

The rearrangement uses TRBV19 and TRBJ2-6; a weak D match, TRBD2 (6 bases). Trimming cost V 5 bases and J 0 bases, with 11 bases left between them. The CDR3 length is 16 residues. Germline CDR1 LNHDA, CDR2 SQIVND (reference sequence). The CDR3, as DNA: TGTGCCAGTAGTCGGGACTCCAGCTCTGGGGCCAACGTCCTGACTTTC. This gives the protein CASSRDSSSGANVLTF.

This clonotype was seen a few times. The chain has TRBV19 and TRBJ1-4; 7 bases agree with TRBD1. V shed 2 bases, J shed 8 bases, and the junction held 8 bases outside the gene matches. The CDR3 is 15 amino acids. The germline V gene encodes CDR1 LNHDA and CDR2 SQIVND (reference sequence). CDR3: CASSITGDVGEKLFF. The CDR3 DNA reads TGTGCCAGTAGTATAACAGGGGATGTCGGCGAAAAACTGTTTTTT.

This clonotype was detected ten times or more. The CDR3 DNA sequence: TGTGCCAGCAGTTCGGGACAGGGACCACAAGAGACCCAGTACTTC. Amino acids: CASSSGQGPQETQYF. The chain has TRBV12-3 or TRBV12-4 and TRBJ2-5; 9 positions agree with TRBD1. Unmatched junction bases numbered 5, after V lost 4 bases and J lost 2 bases. This CDR3 is 15 amino acids long.

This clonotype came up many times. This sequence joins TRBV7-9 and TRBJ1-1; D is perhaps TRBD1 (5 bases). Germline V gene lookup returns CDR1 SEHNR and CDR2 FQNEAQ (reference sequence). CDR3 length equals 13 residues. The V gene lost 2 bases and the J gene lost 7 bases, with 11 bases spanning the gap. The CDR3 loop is CASSLSRDYEAFF. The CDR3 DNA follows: TGTGCCAGCAGCTTATCCCGGGACTATGAAGCTTTCTTT.

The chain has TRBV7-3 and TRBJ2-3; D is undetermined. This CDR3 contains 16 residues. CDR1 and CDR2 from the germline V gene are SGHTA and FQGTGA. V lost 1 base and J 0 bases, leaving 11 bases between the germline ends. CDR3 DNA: TGTGCCAGCAGCTTAATTCCAACGACGAGCACAGATACGCAGTATTTT. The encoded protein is CASSLIPTTSTDTQYF.

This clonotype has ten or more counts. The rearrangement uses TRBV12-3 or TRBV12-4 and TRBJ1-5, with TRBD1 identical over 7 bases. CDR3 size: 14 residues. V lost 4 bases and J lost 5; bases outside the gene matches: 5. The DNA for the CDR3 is TGTGCCAGCAGTTACGACAGGGCCCATCAGCCCCAGCATTTT. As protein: CASSYDRAHQPQHF.

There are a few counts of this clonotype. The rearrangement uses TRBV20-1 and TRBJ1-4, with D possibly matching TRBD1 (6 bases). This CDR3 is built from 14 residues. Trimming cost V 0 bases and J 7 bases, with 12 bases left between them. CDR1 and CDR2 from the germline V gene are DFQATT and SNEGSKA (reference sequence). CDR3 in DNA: TGCAGTGCTAGAGATGGGACATTGGGTGAAAAACTGTTTTTT. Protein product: CSARDGTLGEKLFF.

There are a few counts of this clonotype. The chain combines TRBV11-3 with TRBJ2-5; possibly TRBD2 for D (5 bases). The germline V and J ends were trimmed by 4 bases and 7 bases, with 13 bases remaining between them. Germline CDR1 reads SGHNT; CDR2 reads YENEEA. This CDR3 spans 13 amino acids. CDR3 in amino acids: CASSSGLVGTQYF. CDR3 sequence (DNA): TGTGCCAGCAGCTCCGGACTCGTTGGGACCCAGTACTTC.

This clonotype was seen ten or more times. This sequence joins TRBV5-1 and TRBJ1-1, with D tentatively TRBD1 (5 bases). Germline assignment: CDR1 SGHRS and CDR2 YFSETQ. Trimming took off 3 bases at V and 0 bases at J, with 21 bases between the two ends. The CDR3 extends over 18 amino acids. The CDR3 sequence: CASSYPLGGDSVNTEAFF. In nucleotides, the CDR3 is TGCGCCAGCAGCTATCCCCTCGGGGGAGACAGCGTGAACACTGAAGCTTTCTTT.

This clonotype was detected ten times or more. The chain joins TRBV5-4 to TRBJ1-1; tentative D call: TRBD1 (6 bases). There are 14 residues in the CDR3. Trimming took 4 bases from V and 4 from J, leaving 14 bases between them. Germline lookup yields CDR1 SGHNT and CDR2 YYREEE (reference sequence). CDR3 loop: CASSGPDSTTEAFF. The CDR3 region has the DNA TGTGCCAGCAGCGGCCCGGACAGCACCACTGAAGCTTTCTTT.

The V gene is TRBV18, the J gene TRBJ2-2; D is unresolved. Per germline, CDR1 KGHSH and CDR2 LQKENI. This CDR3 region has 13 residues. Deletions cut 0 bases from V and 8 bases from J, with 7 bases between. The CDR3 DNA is TGTGCCAGCTCACCACCAAGCAAAGGGGAGCTGTTTTTT. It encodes CASSPPSKGELFF. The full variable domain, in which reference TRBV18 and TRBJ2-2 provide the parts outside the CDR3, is NAGVMQNPRHLVRRRGQEARLRCSPMKGHSHVYWYRQLPEEGLKFMVYLQKENIIDESGMPKERFSAEFPKEGPSILRIQQVVRGDSAAYFCASSPPSKGELFFGEGSRLTVL.

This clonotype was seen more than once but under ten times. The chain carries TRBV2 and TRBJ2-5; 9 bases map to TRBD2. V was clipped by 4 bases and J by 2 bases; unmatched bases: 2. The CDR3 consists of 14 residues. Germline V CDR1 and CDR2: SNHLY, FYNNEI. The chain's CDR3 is CASSGGRVQETQYF. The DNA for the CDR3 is TGTGCCAGCAGTGGCGGGAGGGTTCAAGAGACCCAGTACTTC. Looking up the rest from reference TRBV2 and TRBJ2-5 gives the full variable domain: EPEVTQTPSHQVTQMGQEVILRCVPISNHLYFYWYRQILGQKVEFLVSFYNNEISEKSEIFDDQFSVERPDGSNFTLKIRSTKLEDSAMYFCASSGGRVQETQYFGPGTRLLVL.

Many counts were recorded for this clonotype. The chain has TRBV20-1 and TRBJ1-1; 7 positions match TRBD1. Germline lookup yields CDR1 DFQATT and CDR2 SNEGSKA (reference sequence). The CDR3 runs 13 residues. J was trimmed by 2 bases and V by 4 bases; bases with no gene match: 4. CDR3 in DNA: TGCAGTGCTACGAGGACAGGTAACACTGAAGCTTTCTTT. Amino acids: CSATRTGNTEAFF.

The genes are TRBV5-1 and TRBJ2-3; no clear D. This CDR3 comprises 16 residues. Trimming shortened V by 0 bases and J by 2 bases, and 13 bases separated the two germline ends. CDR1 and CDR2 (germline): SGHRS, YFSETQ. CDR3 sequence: CASSLGAAKDTDTQYF. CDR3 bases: TGCGCCAGCAGCTTGGGGGCAGCCAAGGACACAGATACGCAGTATTTT.

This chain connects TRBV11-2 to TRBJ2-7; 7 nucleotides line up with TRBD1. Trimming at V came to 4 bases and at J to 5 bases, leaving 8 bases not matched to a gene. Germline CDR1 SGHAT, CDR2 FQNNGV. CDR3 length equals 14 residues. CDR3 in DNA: TGTGCCAGCAGCTCCCGACAGGGACACCACGAGCAGTACTTC. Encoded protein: CASSSRQGHHEQYF.